This entry concerns a single TCR beta chain. It has no known antigen specificity. Base qualities are not provided; no much larger clone lies one nucleotide away. Its CDR3 holds 13 amino acids, cysteine through phenylalanine. Left in the record is the CDR3 DNA by itself, 39 bases read in frame from the first base. V is clipped by 7 bases and J by 1 base, and the sequence between their germline boundaries is 10 bases long. CDR1 and CDR2, looked up from the germline V gene, are WSHSY and SAAADI. The data are from a study of shared clonotypes between healthy human individuals (dated by TCRdb to the early 2020s). In the study overall: The cohort comprised a couple of women and a few men aged 18 to 49 years. For each donor, CD4 naive and CD4 memory were each given three plates, CD8 naive was given two plates, and CD8 memory was given one plate. Blood TCR repertoires of a handful of healthy adults were deeply sequenced to estimate repertoire size and the extent of clonotype sharing between individuals. Libraries were prepared and TCR repertoires were sequenced by different laboratories using diverse techniques, in order to increase sequencing depth and limit assay-specific biases. Between about 0.94 and 10 billion PBMCs per donor were obtained by leukapheresis.

Using the deep immunoSEQ assay, TCR CDR3 regions were amplified from genomic DNA by multiplex PCR. Extracted genomic DNA from each cell subset was distributed evenly across all wells of several immunoSEQ 96-well plates, and each plate was treated as a replicate. For sorted subsets, each replicate PCR was loaded with roughly 190 ng genomic DNA, equivalent to approximately 27,000 T cell genomes. Purified libraries were measured with a Qubit 3.0 fluorometer, size-checked on a Bioanalyzer 2100, and measured again with the KAPA Library Quantification kit. A separate single-read 150-cycle Illumina NextSeq 550 flow cell was used to sequence each immunoSEQ 96-well plate. Concerning the study's data processing: Because the immunoSEQ output included only junctional sequences and no quality scores, the filtering could not be the same as the filtering used for full-length reads. Sequences were annotated with PyIR, a Python wrapper for IgBLAST v1.9, using IMGT germline references to assign V/J genes and CDR3. Reads were filtered out if the reads had weak V/J assignments (E-value above 1e-6), no CDR3, stop codons, out-of-frame junctions, or ambiguous translated residues. V3J clonotypes were defined by identical inferred V gene, J gene, and CDR3 amino acid sequence. The percentage overlap between two repertoires was calculated by dividing the number of shared unique clonotypes by the size of the smaller repertoire. Repertoire richness was assessed with RTK rarefaction, the Chao1 estimator, and Recon v2.1 estimates of unobserved clonotypes. Generation probabilities were computed with OLGA for all TCRbeta clonotypes obtained by the gDNA method from several donors. TCRdb holds this immuneACCESS table with in-frame rearrangements only. Some clones are missing; in checked studies, unresolved V genes explain under half, and the rest has no known cause. D and trimming were read from the DNA, whereas the V and J calls and clone size are those reported in that table. Here the sample has about 1 million clones; approximately 70% occur a single time. The ten largest clones add up to about 1.5% of the sample.

Healthy HIV-negative adults with no recently reported acute infections or vaccinations were included as donors. All donors were Caucasian adults living in Nashville, Tennessee, USA. CD4+ T cells were enriched by magnetic negative selection, after which naive cells were positively selected on CD45RA and the negative fraction was taken as the memory subset. Blood was collected by leukapheresis, and PBMCs were isolated by Ficoll-Histopaque density gradient centrifugation and then cryopreserved in liquid nitrogen vapor phase. Purity and quantity of every magnetically sorted T cell population were checked by analytical flow cytometry. Genomic DNA was isolated from each sorted fraction and quantified by UV absorbance on a Nanodrop 2000c. Paper-wide results and their limitations: The small number of donors limited the genetic and exposure-history diversity represented. Based on pairwise subsampling, the degree of clonotype sharing among donors was expected to be affected by sequencing depth. When a handful of donors were compared, the shared fraction of clonotypes was roughly 5% for naive CD4, more than 3% for naive CD8, 2% to 2.5% for memory CD4, and approximately 0.4% for memory CD8. Rarefaction of sorted-subset datasets indicated incomplete sequencing despite the large sequencing depth. Sampling was restricted to blood, and TCR repertoires in tissue are likely to differ from TCR repertoires in blood. Larger estimated clonotype richness was generally found for naive subsets than for memory subsets. Higher generation probabilities were observed for clonotypes shared by all four sorted-subset donors than for non-shared clonotypes.

Sequencing was carried out using memory CD4+ T cells sorted from blood. Explained via the paper, the cell subset or site label denotes: CD45RA-negative fraction. This clonotype originated in a man between 18 and 35 years old in good health. The chain uses TRBV10-2 and TRBJ1-1, with TRBD1 perhaps the D gene, on 5 matching bases. CDR3 protein: CASTGAKNTEAFF. The sequenced DNA is TGCGCCAGCACCGGGGCGAAGAACACTGAAGCTTTCTTT.